A selection of T cell receptor beta chains follows, all from one sample in a study of response to subunit inactivated influenza vaccine. One entry per CDR3 protein, called by TCRdb with MiXCR from the RT-PCR reads. The table records approximately 160,000 distinct CDR3 sequences, around 10% of them present only once. The sequencing used CD8+ T cells sorted from PBMCs, collected around 25 months after vaccination. The receptors were sampled from a man aged 50 to 69 who received an inactivated influenza vaccine. Both conserved end residues are part of each CDR3. Each record gives: CDR3 length, J gene, V gene, D gene, clone size, CDR3 protein, CDR3 DNA. A D gene is named only where the DNA matches it firmly. A row's size may be missing; if present it is once, few, many or a size class.

CDR3 length: 18; J gene: TRBJ2-5; V gene: TRBV11-2; D gene: TRBD1; clone size: few; CDR3 protein: CASSLDSRTGGTTETQYF; CDR3 DNA: TGTGCCAGCAGCTTAGATTCGAGGACAGGGGGAACGACAGAGACCCAGTACTTC
CDR3 length: 15; J gene: TRBJ2-2; V gene: TRBV10-3; D gene: TRBD2; clone size: few; CDR3 protein: CASGGLAGATGELFF; CDR3 DNA: TGTGCCTCCGGGGGCCTAGCGGGAGCCACCGGGGAGCTGTTTTTT
CDR3 length: 15; J gene: TRBJ1-1; V gene: TRBV5-1; D gene: NA; clone size: many; CDR3 protein: CASSFRASGDTEAFF; CDR3 DNA: TGCGCCAGCAGCTTCAGGGCGTCCGGGGACACTGAAGCTTTCTTT
CDR3 length: 15; J gene: TRBJ1-2; V gene: TRBV27; D gene: TRBD1; clone size: few; CDR3 protein: CASSPKRTGFYGYTF; CDR3 DNA: TGTGCCAGCAGTCCGAAAAGGACAGGGTTCTATGGCTACACCTTC
CDR3 length: 12; J gene: TRBJ2-7; V gene: TRBV7-9; D gene: NA; clone size: NA; CDR3 protein: CASSLRIYEQYF; CDR3 DNA: TGTGCCAGCAGCCTGCGGATCTACGAGCAGTACTTC
CDR3 length: 13; J gene: TRBJ2-1; V gene: TRBV24-1; D gene: NA; clone size: NA; CDR3 protein: CATGTASYNEQFF; CDR3 DNA: TGTGCCACCGGGACGGCTTCCTACAATGAGCAGTTCTTC
CDR3 length: 15; J gene: TRBJ1-1; V gene: TRBV4-2; D gene: NA; clone size: many; CDR3 protein: CASSQDGTANTEAFF; CDR3 DNA: TGTGCCAGCAGCCAAGATGGGACGGCAAACACTGAAGCTTTCTTT
CDR3 length: 13; J gene: TRBJ1-1; V gene: TRBV6-5; D gene: NA; clone size: many; CDR3 protein: CASSYSYGTEAFF; CDR3 DNA: TGTGCCAGCAGTTACTCCTACGGCACTGAAGCTTTCTTT
CDR3 length: 16; J gene: TRBJ2-1; V gene: TRBV6-1; D gene: NA; clone size: many; CDR3 protein: CATSRGIIYNYNEQFF; CDR3 DNA: TGTGCCACCAGTCGGGGGATTATCTACAACTACAATGAGCAGTTCTTC
CDR3 length: 16; J gene: TRBJ1-5; V gene: TRBV27; D gene: NA; clone size: NA; CDR3 protein: CASSSGFQRSNQPQHF; CDR3 DNA: TGTGCCAGCAGTTCCGGTTTCCAGCGTAGCAATCAGCCCCAGCATTTT
CDR3 length: 15; J gene: TRBJ2-1; V gene: TRBV7-6; D gene: TRBD2; clone size: many; CDR3 protein: CASSGQRESPNEQFF; CDR3 DNA: TGTGCCAGCAGCGGTCAGCGGGAGTCCCCCAATGAGCAGTTCTTC
CDR3 length: 13; J gene: TRBJ2-7; V gene: TRBV4-2; D gene: NA; clone size: NA; CDR3 protein: CASSDRLNYEQYF; CDR3 DNA: TGTGCCAGCAGCGACAGGTTAAATTACGAGCAGTACTTC
CDR3 length: 13; J gene: TRBJ1-2; V gene: TRBV12-3/TRBV12-4; D gene: NA; clone size: few; CDR3 protein: CASSFQGLYGYTF; CDR3 DNA: TGTGCCAGCAGTTTTCAGGGTCTTTATGGCTACACCTTC
CDR3 length: 19; J gene: TRBJ2-7; V gene: TRBV3-1; D gene: NA; clone size: NA; CDR3 protein: CASSQEGDRTDPFRYEQYF; CDR3 DNA: TGTGCCAGCAGCCAAGAGGGAGATCGAACGGACCCGTTTCGTTACGAGCAGTACTTC
CDR3 length: 12; J gene: TRBJ2-7; V gene: TRBV7-9; D gene: NA; clone size: NA; CDR3 protein: CASSLWGYEQYF; CDR3 DNA: TGTGCCAGCAGCTTATGGGGTTACGAGCAGTACTTC
CDR3 length: 15; J gene: TRBJ2-2; V gene: TRBV29-1; D gene: TRBD2; clone size: many; CDR3 protein: CSVGTSGANTGELFF; CDR3 DNA: TGCAGCGTAGGGACTAGCGGGGCGAACACCGGGGAGCTGTTTTTT
CDR3 length: 16; J gene: TRBJ2-1; V gene: TRBV6-5; D gene: TRBD2; clone size: few; CDR3 protein: CASSYSQAGGLNEQFF; CDR3 DNA: TGTGCCAGCAGTTACTCGCAAGCGGGGGGGCTTAATGAGCAGTTCTTC
CDR3 length: 15; J gene: TRBJ2-3; V gene: TRBV6-5; D gene: NA; clone size: NA; CDR3 protein: CASSYSKPTADTQYF; CDR3 DNA: TGTGCCAGCAGTTACTCTAAACCCACCGCAGATACGCAGTATTTT
CDR3 length: 14; J gene: TRBJ1-1; V gene: TRBV18; D gene: NA; clone size: few; CDR3 protein: CASSPTGGGTEAFF; CDR3 DNA: TGTGCCAGCTCCCCAACGGGGGGTGGCACTGAAGCTTTCTTT
CDR3 length: 14; J gene: TRBJ2-2; V gene: TRBV7-2; D gene: NA; clone size: NA; CDR3 protein: CASAMWHPTGELFF; CDR3 DNA: TGTGCCAGCGCCATGTGGCATCCCACCGGGGAGCTGTTTTTT
CDR3 length: 13; J gene: TRBJ2-5; V gene: TRBV14; D gene: NA; clone size: many; CDR3 protein: CASSQGLQETQYF; CDR3 DNA: TGTGCCAGCAGCCAGGGTCTCCAAGAGACCCAGTACTTC
CDR3 length: 15; J gene: TRBJ2-3; V gene: TRBV4-1; D gene: NA; clone size: NA; CDR3 protein: CASSQVDSSTDTQYF; CDR3 DNA: TGCGCCAGCAGCCAAGTGGACTCTAGCACAGATACGCAGTATTTT
CDR3 length: 15; J gene: TRBJ2-1; V gene: TRBV6-5; D gene: NA; clone size: NA; CDR3 protein: CASSYGAGKYNEQFF; CDR3 DNA: TGTGCCAGCAGTTACGGGGCAGGCAAATACAATGAGCAGTTCTTC
CDR3 length: 19; J gene: TRBJ1-1; V gene: TRBV11-2; D gene: NA; clone size: few; CDR3 protein: CASSVNLFRGGPENTEAFF; CDR3 DNA: TGTGCCAGCAGCGTAAATCTATTTAGGGGGGGGCCCGAGAACACTGAAGCTTTCTTT
CDR3 length: 13; J gene: TRBJ2-2; V gene: TRBV24-1; D gene: NA; clone size: many; CDR3 protein: CATSDSVTGELFF; CDR3 DNA: TGTGCCACCAGTGATTCGGTAACCGGGGAGCTGTTTTTT
CDR3 length: 16; J gene: TRBJ2-2; V gene: TRBV3-1; D gene: NA; clone size: many; CDR3 protein: CASSQVPGVGTGELFF; CDR3 DNA: TGTGCCAGCAGCCAAGTGCCGGGAGTGGGCACCGGGGAGCTGTTTTTT
CDR3 length: 14; J gene: TRBJ2-7; V gene: TRBV5-6; D gene: NA; clone size: NA; CDR3 protein: CASSPRDAAFGQYF; CDR3 DNA: TGTGCCAGCAGCCCCCGGGACGCGGCTTTTGGGCAGTACTTC
CDR3 length: 14; J gene: TRBJ2-1; V gene: TRBV12-3/TRBV12-4; D gene: NA; clone size: NA; CDR3 protein: CASSLVRQGNEQFF; CDR3 DNA: TGTGCCAGCAGTTTAGTGCGCCAGGGGAATGAGCAGTTCTTC
CDR3 length: 12; J gene: TRBJ2-2; V gene: TRBV27; D gene: NA; clone size: many; CDR3 protein: CASSLRSGELFF; CDR3 DNA: TGTGCCAGCAGTTTGCGATCCGGGGAGCTGTTTTTT
CDR3 length: 15; J gene: TRBJ2-1; V gene: TRBV6-1; D gene: TRBD1; clone size: few; CDR3 protein: CASSEWDRGTNEQFF; CDR3 DNA: TGTGCCAGCAGTGAATGGGACAGGGGTACCAATGAGCAGTTCTTC
CDR3 length: 15; J gene: TRBJ1-4; V gene: TRBV7-9; D gene: NA; clone size: NA; CDR3 protein: CASSLDVATNEKLFF; CDR3 DNA: TGTGCCAGCAGCTTAGACGTCGCAACTAATGAAAAACTGTTTTTT
CDR3 length: 14; J gene: TRBJ2-2; V gene: TRBV7-8; D gene: NA; clone size: many; CDR3 protein: CASSLALGAGELFF; CDR3 DNA: TGTGCCAGCAGCTTAGCGCTGGGGGCCGGGGAGCTGTTTTTT
CDR3 length: 15; J gene: TRBJ2-1; V gene: TRBV7-9; D gene: NA; clone size: many; CDR3 protein: CASSLGQGSYDEQFF; CDR3 DNA: TGTGCCAGCAGCTTAGGTCAGGGATCGTATGATGAGCAGTTCTTC
CDR3 length: 14; J gene: TRBJ2-1; V gene: TRBV28; D gene: NA; clone size: NA; CDR3 protein: CASSFRSTYNEQFF; CDR3 DNA: TGTGCCAGCAGTTTCCGTAGTACCTACAATGAGCAGTTCTTC
CDR3 length: 18; J gene: TRBJ1-5; V gene: TRBV4-3; D gene: NA; clone size: NA; CDR3 protein: CASSQDWIGAGSNQPQHF; CDR3 DNA: TGCGCCAGCAGCCAAGATTGGATCGGCGCGGGGAGCAATCAGCCCCAGCATTTT
CDR3 length: 16; J gene: TRBJ2-3; V gene: TRBV5-1; D gene: NA; clone size: few; CDR3 protein: CASSLVLAGNTDTQYF; CDR3 DNA: TGCGCCAGCAGCTTGGTATTGGCGGGAAACACAGATACGCAGTATTTT
CDR3 length: 13; J gene: TRBJ1-2; V gene: TRBV11-2; D gene: NA; clone size: NA; CDR3 protein: CASSLDDSYGYTF; CDR3 DNA: TGTGCCAGCAGCTTAGATGACAGTTATGGCTACACCTTC
CDR3 length: 14; J gene: TRBJ2-7; V gene: TRBV9; D gene: NA; clone size: NA; CDR3 protein: CASSEGTTEYEQYF; CDR3 DNA: TGTGCCAGCAGCGAGGGGACAACTGAGTACGAGCAGTACTTC
CDR3 length: 15; J gene: TRBJ2-7; V gene: TRBV12-3/TRBV12-4; D gene: TRBD1; clone size: many; CDR3 protein: CASSDGDRGSYEQYF; CDR3 DNA: TGTGCCAGCAGTGATGGGGACAGGGGGTCCTACGAGCAGTACTTC
CDR3 length: 14; J gene: TRBJ2-7; V gene: TRBV11-2; D gene: TRBD1; clone size: many; CDR3 protein: CASSLGTGTYEQYF; CDR3 DNA: TGTGCCAGCAGCTTGGGGACAGGGACCTACGAGCAGTACTTC
CDR3 length: 16; J gene: TRBJ1-1; V gene: TRBV4-3; D gene: TRBD1; clone size: few; CDR3 protein: CASSPKSQTGATEAFF; CDR3 DNA: TGCGCCAGCAGCCCCAAGAGCCAGACAGGGGCCACTGAAGCTTTCTTT
CDR3 length: 16; J gene: TRBJ2-7; V gene: TRBV7-2; D gene: NA; clone size: few; CDR3 protein: CASSLEGYRWPYEQYF; CDR3 DNA: TGTGCCAGCAGCTTAGAGGGCTACCGATGGCCCTACGAGCAGTACTTC
CDR3 length: 16; J gene: TRBJ2-7; V gene: TRBV7-2; D gene: NA; clone size: few; CDR3 protein: CASSLASWGSLYEQYF; CDR3 DNA: TGTGCCAGCAGCTTAGCTTCTTGGGGCTCCCTCTACGAGCAGTACTTC
CDR3 length: 13; J gene: TRBJ2-5; V gene: TRBV12-3/TRBV12-4; D gene: NA; clone size: NA; CDR3 protein: CASTWALRETQYF; CDR3 DNA: TGTGCCAGCACCTGGGCCCTGAGGGAGACCCAGTACTTC
CDR3 length: 11; J gene: TRBJ2-1; V gene: TRBV12-3/TRBV12-4; D gene: NA; clone size: many; CDR3 protein: CASRSYNEQFF; CDR3 DNA: TGTGCCAGCCGTTCGTACAATGAGCAGTTCTTC
CDR3 length: 11; J gene: TRBJ1-2; V gene: TRBV12-3/TRBV12-4; D gene: NA; clone size: few; CDR3 protein: CASSWWQFYTF; CDR3 DNA: TGTGCCAGCAGTTGGTGGCAGTTCTACACCTTC
CDR3 length: 15; J gene: TRBJ2-5; V gene: TRBV28; D gene: TRBD1; clone size: NA; CDR3 protein: CASSATGGPGGTQYF; CDR3 DNA: TGTGCCAGCAGTGCAACAGGGGGCCCCGGGGGGACCCAGTACTTC
CDR3 length: 14; J gene: TRBJ2-7; V gene: TRBV5-1; D gene: NA; clone size: many; CDR3 protein: CASSLFGTAYEQYF; CDR3 DNA: TGCGCCAGCAGCCTGTTCGGAACAGCCTACGAGCAGTACTTC
CDR3 length: 15; J gene: TRBJ2-7; V gene: TRBV10-3; D gene: TRBD2; clone size: many; CDR3 protein: CAISDVGSGRYEQYF; CDR3 DNA: TGTGCCATCAGTGACGTGGGAAGCGGGAGGTACGAGCAGTACTTC
CDR3 length: 13; J gene: TRBJ1-5; V gene: TRBV6-2/TRBV6-3; D gene: TRBD1; clone size: few; CDR3 protein: CASSYSRQGPQHF; CDR3 DNA: TGTGCCAGCAGTTACTCGAGACAGGGACCCCAGCATTTT
CDR3 length: 14; J gene: TRBJ1-1; V gene: TRBV4-3; D gene: NA; clone size: NA; CDR3 protein: CASSQDRGGAEAFF; CDR3 DNA: TGCGCCAGCAGCCAAGATCGAGGGGGTGCTGAAGCTTTCTTT
CDR3 length: 13; J gene: TRBJ2-1; V gene: TRBV20-1; D gene: NA; clone size: many; CDR3 protein: CSVPRIQGYEQFF; CDR3 DNA: TGCAGTGTTCCCAGAATTCAGGGTTATGAGCAGTTCTTC
CDR3 length: 17; J gene: TRBJ2-3; V gene: TRBV4-3; D gene: TRBD2; clone size: many; CDR3 protein: CASSQVERERYTDTQYF; CDR3 DNA: TGCGCCAGCAGCCAAGTCGAGCGGGAGAGATACACAGATACGCAGTATTTT
CDR3 length: 15; J gene: TRBJ2-1; V gene: TRBV7-9; D gene: TRBD2; clone size: NA; CDR3 protein: CASSSGLAGGPEQFF; CDR3 DNA: TGTGCCAGCAGCTCGGGACTAGCGGGGGGGCCTGAGCAGTTCTTC
CDR3 length: 12; J gene: TRBJ2-7; V gene: TRBV20-1; D gene: TRBD2; clone size: NA; CDR3 protein: CSVGLAIYEQYF; CDR3 DNA: TGCAGCGTGGGACTAGCGATCTACGAGCAGTACTTC
CDR3 length: 15; J gene: TRBJ2-1; V gene: TRBV29-1; D gene: NA; clone size: many; CDR3 protein: CSVVKGRVGYNEQFF; CDR3 DNA: TGCAGCGTTGTTAAGGGCAGGGTAGGCTACAATGAGCAGTTCTTC
CDR3 length: 19; J gene: TRBJ2-3; V gene: TRBV20-1; D gene: NA; clone size: few; CDR3 protein: CSARDVGGGGAVLEDTQYF; CDR3 DNA: TGCAGTGCTAGAGATGTAGGGGGAGGGGGCGCGGTTCTGGAGGATACGCAGTATTTT
CDR3 length: 15; J gene: TRBJ2-3; V gene: TRBV6-1; D gene: NA; clone size: NA; CDR3 protein: CASERRGAGTDTQYF; CDR3 DNA: TGTGCCAGCGAGAGGAGGGGGGCAGGGACAGATACGCAGTATTTT
CDR3 length: 12; J gene: TRBJ2-7; V gene: TRBV7-2; D gene: NA; clone size: many; CDR3 protein: CASSRIAYEQYF; CDR3 DNA: TGTGCCAGCAGCCGTATAGCTTACGAGCAGTACTTC